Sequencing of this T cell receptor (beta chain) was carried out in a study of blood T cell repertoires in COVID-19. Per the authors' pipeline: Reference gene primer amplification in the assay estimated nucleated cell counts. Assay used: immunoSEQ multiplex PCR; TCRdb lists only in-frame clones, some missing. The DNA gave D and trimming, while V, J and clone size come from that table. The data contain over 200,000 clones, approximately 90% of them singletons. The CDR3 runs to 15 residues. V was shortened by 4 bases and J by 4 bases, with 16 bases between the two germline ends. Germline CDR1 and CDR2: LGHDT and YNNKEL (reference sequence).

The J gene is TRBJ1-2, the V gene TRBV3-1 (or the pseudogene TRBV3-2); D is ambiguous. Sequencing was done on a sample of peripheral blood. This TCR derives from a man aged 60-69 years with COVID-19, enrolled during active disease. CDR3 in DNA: TGTGCCAGCAGCCCGAGGACGGGATCCGGCTATGGCTACACCTTC. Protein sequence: CASSPRTGSGYGYTF.